Listed below are T cell receptor beta chains from one sample, sequenced in a study of shared clonotypes between healthy human individuals. Only in-frame clones appear in the TCRdb table, and some are missing; sequencing was by immunoSEQ multiplex PCR. The repertoire holds 630,000 or so clones, roughly 98% seen once, with 0.3% in the top ten. The specimen was naive CD8+ T cells sorted from blood. These receptors all stem from a man aged 30-40 years in good health. Both conserved end residues are part of each CDR3.

TRBV7-6,TRBJ2-7,CASSLGELYEQYF
TRBV11-2,TRBJ2-2,CASSLEMAGGHTGELFF
TRBV5-4,TRBJ2-7,CASTLGHEQYF
TRBV29-1,TRBJ1-1,CSSKPTGNTEAFF
TRBV15,TRBJ1-4,CATSREPLWQASNEKLFF
TRBV27,TRBJ2-7,CASRRQVYGEQYF
TRBV7-9,TRBJ2-1,CASSPGLAGGGDEQFF
TRBV7-9,TRBJ2-7,CASKMGGGPDYEQYF
TRBV16,TRBJ2-7,CASSQLLTGTNYEQYF
TRBV2,TRBJ2-5,CASREGTGGFLETQYF
TRBV2,TRBJ2-7,CASQYHEQYF
TRBV13,TRBJ2-7,CASSPSPGEQYF
TRBV9,TRBJ2-7,CASSGTSSGRAHEQYF
TRBV9,TRBJ1-1,CASSVGVMNTEAFF
TRBV6-6,TRBJ1-4,CASSRATGLTNEKLFF
TRBV5-5,TRBJ2-7,CASSTAPLAGIAYEQYF
TRBV29-1,TRBJ2-7,CSVRDRGSYEQYF
TRBV5-6,TRBJ2-5,CASSLGQGQETQYF
TRBV6-4,TRBJ2-1,CASSSGSPNEQFF
TRBV6-5,TRBJ1-2,CASSYSYGSYGYTF
TRBV7-9,TRBJ2-1,CASSFNTGTGDSYNEQFF
TRBV18,TRBJ1-2,CASSPPQANGYTF